A selection of T cell receptor beta chains follows, all from one sample in a study of cytomegalovirus exposure and HLA in healthy donors. Sequenced by immunoSEQ multiplex PCR; TCRdb stores in-frame clones only, minus some. Here the sample spans 120,000 to 150,000 clones, roughly 85% being singletons. Specimen: PBMCs. Receptor source: a woman in her thirties in good health and CMV-seronegative. CDR3s include the opening cysteine and the closing phenylalanine or tryptophan. A D gene is named only where the DNA matches it firmly. Clone size is given for some rows only: seen once, a few or many times, or a class if the clone is expanded.

j_call	v_call	clone_size	d_call	cdr3_aa	cdr3_nt
TRBJ2-5	TRBV27	-	TRBD1	CASRNTGEETQYF	TGTGCCAGCAGAAATACAGGGGAAGAGACCCAGTACTTC
TRBJ2-1	TRBV5-4	-	TRBD2	CASSQTGGSNEQFF	TGTGCCAGCAGCCAAACCGGGGGGTCCAATGAGCAGTTCTTC
TRBJ2-1	TRBV7-7	-	TRBD1	CASSYGQGDEQFF	TGTGCCAGCAGCTACGGACAGGGGGATGAGCAGTTCTTC
TRBJ1-1	TRBV15	-	-	CATSRDAANTEAFF	TGTGCCACCAGCAGAGATGCGGCGAACACTGAAGCTTTCTTT
TRBJ1-3	TRBV30	once	-	CAWSDQGLPGNTIYF	TGTGCCTGGAGTGACCAGGGGTTGCCTGGAAACACCATATATTTT
TRBJ1-2	TRBV19	-	TRBD1	CASSRGTGYGYTF	TGTGCCAGTAGTAGGGGGACAGGGTATGGCTACACCTTC
TRBJ2-5	TRBV4-1	-	-	CASSLSQGREGEEETQYF	TGCGCCAGCAGCCTAAGTCAGGGGCGTGAGGGGGAAGAAGAGACCCAGTACTTC
TRBJ2-6	TRBV19	-	TRBD1	CASSAPGQGARGANVLTF	TGTGCCAGTAGTGCACCGGGACAGGGGGCGCGCGGGGCCAACGTCCTGACTTTC
TRBJ2-3	TRBV5-1	-	-	CASSLSTDTQYF	TGCGCCAGCAGCCTTAGCACAGATACGCAGTATTTT
TRBJ2-1	TRBV10-1	-	-	CASSDRAGTSYNEQFF	TGCGCCAGCAGTGATCGGGCGGGGACGTCCTACAATGAGCAGTTCTTC
TRBJ2-5	TRBV20-1	-	-	CPRGCWETQYF	TGCCCCCGGGGGTGCTGGGAGACCCAGTACTTC
TRBJ1-5	TRBV12-5	-	-	CASGLHGFVNQPQHF	TGTGCTAGTGGTTTGCACGGGTTTGTCAATCAGCCCCAGCATTTT
TRBJ2-7	TRBV5-1	-	-	CASSFSGFNPKPEQYF	TGCGCCAGCAGCTTCTCAGGGTTCAACCCCAAGCCCGAGCAGTACTTC
TRBJ2-3	TRBV11-1	-	-	CATAGVPDTQYF	TGTGCCACGGCAGGGGTGCCAGATACGCAGTATTTT
TRBJ2-6	TRBV6-4	-	-	CASSDSRVIQGHNSSGANVLTF	TGTGCCAGCAGTGACTCGCGTGTGATTCAGGGACACAATTCTTCTGGGGCCAACGTCCTGACTTTC